The 5 T cell receptor beta chains below all came from one sample that was sequenced in a study of blood T cell repertoires in COVID-19. The assay was immunoSEQ multiplex PCR, and TCRdb's table has in-frame clones only and misses some. Here the sample spans about 150,000 clones, roughly 80% being singletons. The sequencing input was peripheral blood. The source is an older woman with COVID-19, enrolled during active disease.

This chain links TRBV9 with TRBJ1-1; no clear D. The CDR3 is 14 amino acids. Germline V gene data show CDR1 as SGDLS and CDR2 as YYNGEE. Trimming removed 2 bases at V and 1 base at J, with 9 bases between. This chain's CDR3 is CASSVAGTNTEAFF. The CDR3 region has the DNA TGTGCCAGCAGCGTGGCGGGAACGAACACTGAAGCTTTCTTT.

The rearrangement uses TRBV5-1 and TRBJ1-2; 8 bases align to TRBD1. Germline CDR1 SGHRS, CDR2 YFSETQ. This CDR3 region has 15 residues. Unmatched junction bases numbered 7, after V lost 0 bases and J lost 6 bases. The CDR3 protein is CASSLATGVMNGYTF. In nucleotides, the CDR3 is TGCGCCAGCAGCTTGGCGACAGGGGTTATGAATGGCTACACCTTC.

The chain links TRBV19 to TRBJ1-3; no clear D. The CDR3 spans 14 residues. The germline V gene encodes CDR1 LNHDA and CDR2 SQIVND (reference sequence). The germline V and J ends were trimmed by 8 bases and 0 bases, with 11 bases remaining between them. In nucleotides, the CDR3 is TGTGCCAGTGCCGGGTCCAACTCTGGAAACACCATATATTTT. Translating gives CASAGSNSGNTIYF.

The chain combines TRBV23-1 with TRBJ2-7; TRBD1 matches at 7 bases. TRBV23-1 has ORF status, its function being uncertain. The CDR3 has 18 residues. V shed 2 bases and J 1 base; nucleotides not matched to a gene: 14. The CDR3 is CASSQPRQGYLLSYEQYV. In nucleotides, the CDR3 is TGCGCCAGCAGTCAACCCAGACAGGGCTACTTACTTTCCTACGAGCAGTACGTC.

This clone has just one count. The chain employs TRBV27 and TRBJ2-5; D might be TRBD2 (7 bases). Between the trimmed V and J ends, which lost 1 base and 2 bases, there was a span of 11 bases. This CDR3 has 15 amino acids. CDR1 and CDR2 (germline): MNHEY, SMNVEV (reference sequence). The CDR3 DNA reads TGTGCCAGCAGTTTATTAGGGGGGGTTCAAGAGACCCAGTACTTC. Translation: CASSLLGGVQETQYF.